This TCR beta chain was recovered during a study of T-cell memory formation after mild COVID-19. TCRalpha and TCRbeta libraries used 5'RACE with constant-segment primers and UMIs. MiXCR was run by TCRdb on the 5' RACE reads, yielding one entry per CDR3 protein. The profile shows around 450,000 distinct CDR3 sequences, around 20% of them singletons. V lost 5 bases to trimming and J lost 4 bases; unmatched junction nucleotides: 6. The germline V gene has CDR1 SGHAT and CDR2 FQNNGV. This CDR3 has 16 residues. This clonotype was picked up a small number of times. Material: PBMCs or a T cell subset sorted from them (not recorded which). The source is an adult woman who had mild COVID-19 (a few samples of this study predate the infection). Cell type and time point are not known. The chain recombines TRBV11-2 with TRBJ2-1, with 12 bases fitting TRBD2. The CDR3 nucleotides read TGTGCCAGCAGCCTCATGACTAGCGGGGGTTACAATGAGCAGTTCTTC. Translation: CASSLMTSGGYNEQFF.